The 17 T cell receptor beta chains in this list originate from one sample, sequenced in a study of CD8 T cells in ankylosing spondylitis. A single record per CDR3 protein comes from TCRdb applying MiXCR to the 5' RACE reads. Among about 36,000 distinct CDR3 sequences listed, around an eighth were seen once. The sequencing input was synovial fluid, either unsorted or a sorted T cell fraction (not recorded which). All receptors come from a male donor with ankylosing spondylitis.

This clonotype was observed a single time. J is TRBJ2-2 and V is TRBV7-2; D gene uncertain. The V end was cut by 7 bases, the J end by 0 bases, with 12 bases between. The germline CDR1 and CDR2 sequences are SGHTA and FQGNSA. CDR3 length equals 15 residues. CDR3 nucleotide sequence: TGTGCCAGCAACAAAGCAAGTACGAACACCGGGGAGCTGTTTTTT. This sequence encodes CASNKASTNTGELFF.

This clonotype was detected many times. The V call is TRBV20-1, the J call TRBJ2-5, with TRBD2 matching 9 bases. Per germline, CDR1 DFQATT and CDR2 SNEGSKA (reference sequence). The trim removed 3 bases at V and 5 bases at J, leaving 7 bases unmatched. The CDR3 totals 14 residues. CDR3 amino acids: CSARGGRGMETQYF. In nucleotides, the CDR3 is TGCAGTGCTAGGGGCGGGAGGGGTATGGAGACCCAGTACTTC.

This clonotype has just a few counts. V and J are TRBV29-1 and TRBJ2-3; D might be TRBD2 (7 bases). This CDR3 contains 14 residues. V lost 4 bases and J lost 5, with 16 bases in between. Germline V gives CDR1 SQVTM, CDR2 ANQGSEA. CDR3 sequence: CSVVGGAQGDTQYF. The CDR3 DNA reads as TGCAGCGTTGTAGGGGGGGCGCAGGGAGATACGCAGTATTTT.

CDR3 DNA sequence: TGCGCCAGCAGCCTGGGACCTACTTCCTACGAGCAGTACTTC. Amino acids: CASSLGPTSYEQYF. The chain combines TRBV4-1 with TRBJ2-7, with D perhaps given as TRBD1 or TRBD2 (5 bases each). The V and J ends lost 4 bases and 1 base respectively, with 11 bases between them. The length of the CDR3 is 14 residues. Germline V CDR1 and CDR2: MGHRA, YSYEKL.

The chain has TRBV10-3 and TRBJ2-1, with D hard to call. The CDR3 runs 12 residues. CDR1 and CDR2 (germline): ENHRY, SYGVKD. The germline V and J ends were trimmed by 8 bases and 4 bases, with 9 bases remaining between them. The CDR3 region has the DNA TGTGCCATCCGAGGAGATTACAATGAGCAGTTCTTC. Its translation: CAIRGDYNEQFF.

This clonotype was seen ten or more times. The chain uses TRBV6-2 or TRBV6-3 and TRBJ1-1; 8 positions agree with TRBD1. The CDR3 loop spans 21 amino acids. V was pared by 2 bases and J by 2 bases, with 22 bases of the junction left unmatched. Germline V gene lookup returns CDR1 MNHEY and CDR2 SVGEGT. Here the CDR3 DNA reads TGTGCCAGCAGTTACAACGACGGAGACAGGGGTCCCCTTAAAGGCAACACTGAAGCTTTCTTT. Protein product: CASSYNDGDRGPLKGNTEAFF.

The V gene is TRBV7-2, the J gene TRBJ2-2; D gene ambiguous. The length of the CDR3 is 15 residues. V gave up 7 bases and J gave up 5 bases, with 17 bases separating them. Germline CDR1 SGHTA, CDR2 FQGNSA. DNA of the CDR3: TGTGCCAGCAAGGTCGGACGGTTTAAAACCGGGGAGCTGTTTTTT. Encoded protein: CASKVGRFKTGELFF.

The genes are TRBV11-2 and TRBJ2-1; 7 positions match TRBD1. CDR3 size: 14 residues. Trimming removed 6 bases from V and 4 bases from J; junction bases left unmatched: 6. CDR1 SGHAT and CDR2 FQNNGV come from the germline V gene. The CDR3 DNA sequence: TGTGCCAGCAGTACGGACAGGCGATACAATGAGCAGTTCTTC. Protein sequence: CASSTDRRYNEQFF.

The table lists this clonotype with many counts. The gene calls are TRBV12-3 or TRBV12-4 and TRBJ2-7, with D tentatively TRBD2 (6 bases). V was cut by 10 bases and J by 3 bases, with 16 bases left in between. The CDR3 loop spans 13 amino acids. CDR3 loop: CATSRWGDYEQYF. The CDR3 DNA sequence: TGTGCCACCTCCCGATGGGGGGACTACGAGCAGTACTTC.

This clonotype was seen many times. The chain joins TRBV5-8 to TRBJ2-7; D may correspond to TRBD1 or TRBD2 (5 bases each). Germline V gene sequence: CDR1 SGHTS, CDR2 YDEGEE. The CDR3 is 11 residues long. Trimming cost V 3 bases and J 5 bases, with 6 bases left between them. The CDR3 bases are TGTGCCAGCAGCTGGGGACACGAGCAGTACTTC. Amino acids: CASSWGHEQYF.

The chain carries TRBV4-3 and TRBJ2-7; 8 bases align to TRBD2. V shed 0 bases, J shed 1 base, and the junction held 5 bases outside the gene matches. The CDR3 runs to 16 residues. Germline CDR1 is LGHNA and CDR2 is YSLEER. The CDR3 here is CASSQETGRGSYEQYF. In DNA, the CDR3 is TGCGCCAGCAGCCAAGAAACCGGGAGGGGATCCTACGAGCAGTACTTC.

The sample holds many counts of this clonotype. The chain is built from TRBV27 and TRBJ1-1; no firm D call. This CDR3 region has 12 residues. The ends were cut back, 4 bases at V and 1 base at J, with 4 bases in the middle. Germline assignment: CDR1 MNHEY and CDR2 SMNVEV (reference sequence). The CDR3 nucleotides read TGTGCCAGCAGTTCGGGGAACACTGAAGCTTTCTTT. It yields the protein CASSSGNTEAFF.

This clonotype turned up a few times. Here the CDR3 reads CASSVAPVLGASGNTIYF. The DNA of the CDR3 is TGTGCCAGCAGCGTAGCCCCCGTTTTGGGGGCATCTGGAAACACCATATATTTT. This sequence joins TRBV9 and TRBJ1-3, with a weak D call TRBD1 (6 bases). Trimming cost V 0 bases and J 1 base, with 17 bases left between them. The CDR3 is 18 amino acids. CDR1 SGDLS and CDR2 YYNGEE come from the germline V gene.

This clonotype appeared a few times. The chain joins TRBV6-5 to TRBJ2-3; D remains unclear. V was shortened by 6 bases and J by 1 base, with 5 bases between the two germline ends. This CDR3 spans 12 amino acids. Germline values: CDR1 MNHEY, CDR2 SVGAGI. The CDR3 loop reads CASSQGTDTQYF. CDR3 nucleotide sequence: TGTGCCAGCAGCCAAGGCACAGATACGCAGTATTTT.

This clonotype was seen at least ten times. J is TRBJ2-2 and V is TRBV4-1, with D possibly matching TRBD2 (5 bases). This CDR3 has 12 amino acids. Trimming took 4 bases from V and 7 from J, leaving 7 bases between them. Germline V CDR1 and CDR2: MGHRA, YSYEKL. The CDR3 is CASSRGIGELFF. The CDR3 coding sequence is TGCGCCAGCAGCCGAGGGATCGGGGAGCTGTTTTTT.

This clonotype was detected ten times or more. CDR3 residues: CASSYSSGGANEQFF. The CDR3 DNA reads as TGTGCCAGCAGTTACTCTAGCGGGGGGGCCAATGAGCAGTTCTTC. The V gene is TRBV6-5, the J gene TRBJ2-1; 11 bases match TRBD2. Germline CDR1 is MNHEY and CDR2 is SVGAGI. This CDR3 contains 15 residues. Trimming at V came to 0 bases and at J to 6 bases, leaving 1 base not matched to a gene.

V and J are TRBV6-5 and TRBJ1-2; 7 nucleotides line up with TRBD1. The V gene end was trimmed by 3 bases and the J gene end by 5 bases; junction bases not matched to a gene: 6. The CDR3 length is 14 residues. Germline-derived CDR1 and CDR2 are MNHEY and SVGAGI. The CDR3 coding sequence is TGTGCCAGCAGTTATTCCGGGACAGAGTATGGCTACACCTTC. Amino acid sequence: CASSYSGTEYGYTF.